This T cell receptor beta chain was captured by sequencing in a study of T cell repertoires in cytomegalovirus infection. Looking at the study overall: Peptides in the study included HLA-C-restricted and HLA-B-restricted CMV epitopes. Indicated by public TCR beta signatures were CMV infection and matching HLA type.

Broader study findings: Within the response measured ex vivo, HLA-C-restricted CMV-specific TCR beta clonotypes were dominant. Summed public TCR beta family frequency identified CMV carriers bearing the relevant HLA.

Each CDR3 protein is one row after TCRdb ran MiXCR on the reads. The sample lists about 350,000 distinct CDR3 sequences, around a third occurring once. There are a few counts of this clonotype. The antigen is undetermined. This material consisted of cultured PBMCs, taken from culture after CMV antigen stimulation. The sequence was collected from a human donor in good health (CMV status not recorded). Some clones in this sample may be carry-over from other donors' samples.

Here the CDR3 DNA reads TGTGCCAGCAGCTCAGGAAGCCACGAGCAGTACTTC. It translates to CASSSGSHEQYF. The genes are TRBV7-2 and TRBJ2-7; the D is unclear. Per the germline V gene, CDR1 is SGHTA and CDR2 is FQGNSA. The ends were cut back, 4 bases at V and 5 bases at J, with 9 bases in the middle. The CDR3 has 12 amino acids.